This TCR beta chain was sequenced in a study of blood T cell repertoires in COVID-19 (dated by TCRdb to 2020 to 2022). Background on the whole study: Samples from collaborators originated in the United States, Italy and Spain and spanned both the acute and convalescent phases of COVID-19. Where available, HLA class I and class II types were taken from metadata supplied by the sample provider and were not determined by assay-based typing. A de-identified subject ID, COVID-19 status, age in years and sex were almost always included in the sample metadata. Samples came from the ongoing ImmuneRACE study (first 160 participants) plus 1,254 subjects from 6 global collaborators. Deeply sampled blood TCRbeta repertoires from subjects exposed to, actively infected with, or recovered from COVID-19 were included in the dataset. A freely available public database, intended as a resource for researchers studying the immune response to SARS-CoV-2, is where the repertoires were released. The prospective study material was composed of cDNA or gDNA derived from T cells, B-cell-depleted T cells, or PBMCs.

TCRbeta CDR3 regions were amplified from genomic DNA using the immunoSEQ Assay, a bias-controlled multiplex PCR. The original methods were these. The number of nucleated cells in each sample was estimated by amplification of reference gene primers within the assay. To quantify the absolute abundance of each unique TCRbeta CDR3 rearrangement, sequence reads were collapsed and filtered. For each sample, productive Simpson clonality was calculated as the square root of Simpson's diversity index over productive rearrangements. The source is immuneACCESS, and TCRdb retained only in-frame sequences with V and J called. Part of the clones is not carried over; for the studies checked, unresolved V genes explain less than half of this, and the remainder is unexplained. The DNA was the basis for D and trimming; V, J and clone size are from that table. The sample table lists 300,000 to 350,000 clones, around 90% of them with a count of one. The top ten clones comprise about 7% of the sample.

In Seattle, one collaborating source enrolled patients while the infection was active and tracked those patients longitudinally over the course of disease. Collaborating institutions collected whole blood in K2EDTA tubes following their own protocols. For TCRbeta analysis, collaborator samples were shipped as frozen whole blood, as isolated PBMCs, or as DNA extracted from either sample type. This clone was picked up one time. No cognate antigen has been identified for it. It has no much larger one-base neighbor in the sample; base qualities were not kept. Reading from cysteine to phenylalanine, the CDR3 counts 14 amino acids. The only DNA kept is the CDR3, 42 bases in frame from the first base. Overall results and qualifications from the work: Clinical and demographic metadata were provided uncurated, with the amount varying by source and participant.

The chain uses TRBV21-1 and TRBJ1-1. TRBV21-1 is an annotated pseudogene. Input material: peripheral blood. The receptor was isolated from a woman aged 25-40 years with COVID-19, enrolled during active disease. The DNA reads TGTGCCAGCAGCGACGGGGACTTGGGCACTGAAGCTTTCTTT. Translated, this gives CASSDGDLGTEAFF.